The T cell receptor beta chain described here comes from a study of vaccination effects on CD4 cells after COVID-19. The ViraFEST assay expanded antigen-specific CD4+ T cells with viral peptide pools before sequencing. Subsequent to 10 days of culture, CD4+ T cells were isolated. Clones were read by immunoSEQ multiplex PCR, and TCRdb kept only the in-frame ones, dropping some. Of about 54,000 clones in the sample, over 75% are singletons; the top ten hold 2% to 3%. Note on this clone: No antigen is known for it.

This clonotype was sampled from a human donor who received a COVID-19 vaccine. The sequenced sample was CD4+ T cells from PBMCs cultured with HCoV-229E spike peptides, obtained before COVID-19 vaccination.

CDR3 sequence reads: CASLPNRGTNEKLFF. The CDR3 DNA reads TGTGCCAGCCTTCCGAACAGGGGGACTAATGAAAAACTGTTTTTT. This chain links TRBV6-5 with TRBJ1-4; 8 bases match TRBD1. With V trimmed by 8 bases and J by 2 bases, 7 bases remained unmatched. The CDR3 covers 15 residues. Germline CDR1 reads MNHEY; CDR2 reads SVGAGI.